This T cell receptor (beta chain) was captured by sequencing in a study of technical replicates of blood from four donors. The germline V gene encodes CDR1 SGHVS and CDR2 FQNEAQ. The CDR3 is made up of 14 amino acids. Sequenced by immunoSEQ multiplex PCR; TCRdb stores in-frame clones only, minus some. The sample lists under 65,000 clones; roughly 90% were seen once. This clone has only a few counts. The rearrangement uses TRBV7-8 and TRBJ2-3; a possible D gene is TRBD2 (7 bases). The clonotype was recovered from a human donor in good health. Some clones in this sample may be carry-over from other donors' samples. Material: PBMCs. The CDR3 loop reads CASNDGGPTDTQYF. The CDR3 DNA is TGTGCGAGTAACGACGGGGGGCCCACAGATACGCAGTATTTT.